This TCR beta chain emerged from a study of Tregs in tolerant kidney transplant recipients. The CDR3 sequence is 19 residues long. The ends lost 1 base at V and 2 bases at J; junction bases unmatched: 11. From germline, CDR1 is SGHDN and CDR2 FVKESK. Some clones are missing from TCRdb's copy, which holds only in-frame ones; the method was immunoSEQ multiplex PCR. The sample carries about 240,000 clones, around 81% recorded once. Sequencing used CD4+ T cells from blood. The source is a human donor in good health. V usage is TRBV14 and J usage is TRBJ2-5; 12 bases line up with TRBD2. CDR3 in DNA: TGTGCCAGCAGCCAAGTACTCTTTAGGACTAGCGGGGCTCAAGAGACCCAGTACTTC. Amino acid sequence: CASSQVLFRTSGAQETQYF.